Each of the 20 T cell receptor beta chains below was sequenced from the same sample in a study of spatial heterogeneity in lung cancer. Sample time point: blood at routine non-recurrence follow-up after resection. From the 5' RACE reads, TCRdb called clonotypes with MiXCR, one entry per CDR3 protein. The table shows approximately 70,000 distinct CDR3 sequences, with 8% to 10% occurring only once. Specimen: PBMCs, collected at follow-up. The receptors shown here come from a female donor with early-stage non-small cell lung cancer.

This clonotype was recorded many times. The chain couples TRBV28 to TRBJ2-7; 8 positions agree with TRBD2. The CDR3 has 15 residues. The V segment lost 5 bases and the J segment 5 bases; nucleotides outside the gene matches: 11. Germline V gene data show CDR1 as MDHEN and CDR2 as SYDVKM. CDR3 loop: CASSTASGGPHEQYF. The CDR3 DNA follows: TGTGCCAGCAGTACGGCCTCGGGAGGGCCCCACGAGCAGTACTTC.

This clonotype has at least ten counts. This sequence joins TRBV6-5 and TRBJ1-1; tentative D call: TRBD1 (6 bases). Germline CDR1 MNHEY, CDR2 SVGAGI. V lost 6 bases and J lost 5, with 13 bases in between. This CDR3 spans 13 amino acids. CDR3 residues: CASSTGRWTEAFF. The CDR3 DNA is TGTGCCAGCAGCACAGGGAGATGGACTGAAGCTTTCTTT.

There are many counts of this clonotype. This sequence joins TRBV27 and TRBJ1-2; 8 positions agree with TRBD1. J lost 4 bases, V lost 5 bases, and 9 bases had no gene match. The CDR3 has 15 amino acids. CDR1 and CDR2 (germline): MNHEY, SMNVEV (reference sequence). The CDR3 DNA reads TGTGCCAGCAGTCCTCGGACAGGGATTGTCTATGGCTACACCTTC. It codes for CASSPRTGIVYGYTF.

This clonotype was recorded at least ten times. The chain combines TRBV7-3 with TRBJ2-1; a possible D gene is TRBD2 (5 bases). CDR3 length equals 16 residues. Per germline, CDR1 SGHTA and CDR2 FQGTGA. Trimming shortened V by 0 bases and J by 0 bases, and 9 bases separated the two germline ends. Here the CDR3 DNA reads TGTGCCAGCAGCTTAACAGGGAGTAGCTCCTACAATGAGCAGTTCTTC. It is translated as CASSLTGSSSYNEQFF.

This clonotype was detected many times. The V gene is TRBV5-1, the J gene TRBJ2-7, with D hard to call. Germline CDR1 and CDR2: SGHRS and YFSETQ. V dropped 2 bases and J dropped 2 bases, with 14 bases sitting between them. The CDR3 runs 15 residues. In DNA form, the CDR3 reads TGCGCCAGCAGCTTCTCTGGGGTCGGCACCTACGAGCAGTACTTC. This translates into CASSFSGVGTYEQYF.

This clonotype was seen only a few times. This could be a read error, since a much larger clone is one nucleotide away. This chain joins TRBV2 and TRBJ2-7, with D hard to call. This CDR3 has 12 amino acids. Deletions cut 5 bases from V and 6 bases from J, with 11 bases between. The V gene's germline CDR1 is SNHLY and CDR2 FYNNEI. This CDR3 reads CASSPHGSEQYF. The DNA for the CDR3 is TGTGCCAGCAGTCCCCATGGTTCCGAGCAGTACTTC. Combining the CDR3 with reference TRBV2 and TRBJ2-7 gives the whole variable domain EPEVTQTPSHQVTQMGQEVILRCVPISNHLYFYWYRQILGQKVEFLVSFYNNEISEKSEIFDDQFSVERPDGSNFTLKIRSTKLEDSAMYFCASSPHGSEQYFGPGTRLTVT.

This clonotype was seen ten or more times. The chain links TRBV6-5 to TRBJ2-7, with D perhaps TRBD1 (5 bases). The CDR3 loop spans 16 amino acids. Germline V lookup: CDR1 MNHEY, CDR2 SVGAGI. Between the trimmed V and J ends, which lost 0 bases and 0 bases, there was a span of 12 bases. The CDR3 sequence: CASSYSLVGDSYEQYF. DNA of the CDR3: TGTGCCAGCAGTTACTCGCTAGTAGGGGACTCCTACGAGCAGTACTTC.

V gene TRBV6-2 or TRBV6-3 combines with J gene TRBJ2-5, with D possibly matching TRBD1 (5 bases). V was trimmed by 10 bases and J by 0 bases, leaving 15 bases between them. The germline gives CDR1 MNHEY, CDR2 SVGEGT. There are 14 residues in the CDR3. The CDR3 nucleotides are TGTGCCACCAAAGTAGCAGGGAACCAAGAGACCCAGTACTTC. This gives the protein CATKVAGNQETQYF.

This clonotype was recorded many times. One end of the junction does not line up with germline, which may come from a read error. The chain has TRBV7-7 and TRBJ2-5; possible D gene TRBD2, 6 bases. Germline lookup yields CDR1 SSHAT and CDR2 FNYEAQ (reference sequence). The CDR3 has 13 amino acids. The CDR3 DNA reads TGTGCTAGCAGCTCGGGGGAGAGGGAGACCCAGTACTTC. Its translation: CASSSGERETQYF.

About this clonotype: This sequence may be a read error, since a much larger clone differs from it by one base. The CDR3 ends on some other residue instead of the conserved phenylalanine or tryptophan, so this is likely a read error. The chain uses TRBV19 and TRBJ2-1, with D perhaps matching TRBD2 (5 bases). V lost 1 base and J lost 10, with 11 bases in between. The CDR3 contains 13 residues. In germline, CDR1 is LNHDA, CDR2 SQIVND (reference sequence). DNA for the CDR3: TGTGCCAGTAGTATAGTTGATGGGAGAGAGCAGTTCTCC. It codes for CASSIVDGREQFS.

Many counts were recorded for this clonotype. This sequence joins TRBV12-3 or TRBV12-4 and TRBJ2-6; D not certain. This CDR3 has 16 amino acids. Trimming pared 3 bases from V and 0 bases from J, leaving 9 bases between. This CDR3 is CASSFGPSSGANVLTF. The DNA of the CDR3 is TGTGCCAGCAGTTTTGGCCCGAGCTCTGGGGCCAACGTCCTGACTTTC.

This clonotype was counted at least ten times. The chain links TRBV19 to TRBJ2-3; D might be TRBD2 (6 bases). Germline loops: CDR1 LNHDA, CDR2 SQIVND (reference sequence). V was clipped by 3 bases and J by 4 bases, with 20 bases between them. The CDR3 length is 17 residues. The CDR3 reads CASSIRTNALQADTQYF. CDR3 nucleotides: TGTGCCAGTAGTATCCGGACTAACGCACTCCAGGCAGATACGCAGTATTTT.

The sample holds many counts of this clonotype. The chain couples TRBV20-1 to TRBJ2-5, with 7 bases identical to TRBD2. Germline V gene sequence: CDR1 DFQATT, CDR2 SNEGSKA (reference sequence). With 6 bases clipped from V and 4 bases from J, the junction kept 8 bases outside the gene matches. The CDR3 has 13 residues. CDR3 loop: CSAVGRILETQYF. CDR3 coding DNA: TGCAGTGCAGTCGGGAGGATATTAGAGACCCAGTACTTC.

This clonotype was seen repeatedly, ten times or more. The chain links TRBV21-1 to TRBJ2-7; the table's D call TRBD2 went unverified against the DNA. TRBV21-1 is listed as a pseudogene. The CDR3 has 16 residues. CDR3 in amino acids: CASSDQTLADTYEQYF. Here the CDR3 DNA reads TGTGCCAGCAGCGATCAAACACTAGCGGATACCTACGAGCAGTACTTC.

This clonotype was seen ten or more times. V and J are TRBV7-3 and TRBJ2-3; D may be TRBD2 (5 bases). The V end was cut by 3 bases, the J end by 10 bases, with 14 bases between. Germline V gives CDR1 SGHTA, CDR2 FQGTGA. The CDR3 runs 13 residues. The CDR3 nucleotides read TGTGCCAGCAGCTTGGACTCCGGGAAAGCGCAGTATTTT. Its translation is CASSLDSGKAQYF.

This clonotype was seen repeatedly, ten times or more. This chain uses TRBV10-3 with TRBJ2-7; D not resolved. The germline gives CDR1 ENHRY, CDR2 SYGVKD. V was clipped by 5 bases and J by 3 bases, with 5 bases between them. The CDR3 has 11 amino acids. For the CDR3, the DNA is TGTGCCATCAGTATCAACTACGAGCAGTACTTC. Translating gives CAISINYEQYF.

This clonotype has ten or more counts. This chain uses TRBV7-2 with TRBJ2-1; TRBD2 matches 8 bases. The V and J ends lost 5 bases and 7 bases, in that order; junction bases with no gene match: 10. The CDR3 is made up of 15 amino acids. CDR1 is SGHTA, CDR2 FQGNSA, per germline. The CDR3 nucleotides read TGTGCCAGCAGCCCCAAAGAGAGACTAGCGAATGAGCAGTTCTTC. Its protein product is CASSPKERLANEQFF.

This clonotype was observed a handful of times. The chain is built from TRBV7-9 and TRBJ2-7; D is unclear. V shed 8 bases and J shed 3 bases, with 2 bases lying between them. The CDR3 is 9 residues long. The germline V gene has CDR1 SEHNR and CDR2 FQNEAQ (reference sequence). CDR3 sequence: CASCYEQYF. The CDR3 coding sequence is TGTGCCAGCTGCTACGAGCAGTACTTC.

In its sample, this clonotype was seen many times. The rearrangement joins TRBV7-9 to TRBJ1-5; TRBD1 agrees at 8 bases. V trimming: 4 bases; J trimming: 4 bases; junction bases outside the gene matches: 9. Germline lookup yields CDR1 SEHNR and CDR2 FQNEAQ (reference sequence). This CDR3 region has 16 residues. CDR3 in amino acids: CASSSLLWTGNQPQHF. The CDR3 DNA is TGTGCCAGCAGCTCCCTTCTTTGGACAGGGAATCAGCCCCAGCATTTT.

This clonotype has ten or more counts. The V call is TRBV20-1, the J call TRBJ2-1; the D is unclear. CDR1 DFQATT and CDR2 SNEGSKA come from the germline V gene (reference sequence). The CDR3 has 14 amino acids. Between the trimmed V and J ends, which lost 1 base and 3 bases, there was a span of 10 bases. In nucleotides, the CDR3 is TGCAGTGCTAGAGCATTGGTTAGCTACAATGAGCAGTTCTTC. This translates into CSARALVSYNEQFF.